These 4 T cell receptor beta chains came from one sample sequenced in a study of T-cell reconstitution after alpha-beta-depleted transplantation in children. Library preparation (for TCRbeta) was performed with unique molecular identifiers. MiXCR, run by TCRdb on the PCR reads, gives a single entry per CDR3 protein. The sample has about 200,000 distinct CDR3 sequences; approximately 6.9% are singletons. Here the sequenced sample was PBMCs, taken before TCRalphabeta/CD19-depleted stem cell transplant. Receptors originate from a boy aged 2 to 10 with acute lymphoblastic leukemia, due to receive a stem cell transplant.

This clonotype was counted ten times or more. The chain is built from TRBV20-1 and TRBJ2-5, with 9 bases identical to TRBD1. The CDR3 extends over 14 amino acids. V trimming: 7 bases; J trimming: 1 base; junction bases outside the gene matches: 7. In germline, CDR1 is DFQATT, CDR2 SNEGSKA (reference sequence). CDR3 DNA: TGCAGTGTTCCCAGGACAGGGGCCCAAGAGACCCAGTACTTC. The encoded protein is CSVPRTGAQETQYF.

This clonotype came up a few times. The chain is built from TRBV30 and TRBJ1-1; the match to TRBD1 covers 12 bases. V dropped 2 bases and J dropped 10; count of bases not matched to a gene: 20. The CDR3 loop spans 18 amino acids. The V gene's germline CDR1 is GTSNPN and CDR2 SVGIG (reference sequence). The CDR3, as DNA: TGTGCCTGGAGTTCAAGCTTTCCGGGACAGGGGGCAGATAAGCGAGCTTTCTTT. It codes for CAWSSSFPGQGADKRAFF.

This clonotype showed up many times. The chain has TRBV30 and TRBJ2-3; 15 bases fit TRBD2. The CDR3 is 17 amino acids. Germline CDR1 and CDR2: GTSNPN and SVGIG (reference sequence). V dropped 2 bases and J dropped 5; count of bases not matched to a gene: 8. DNA of the CDR3: TGTGCCTGGAGTCCACCGCTGGGACTAGCGGGAGGAGATACGCAGTATTTT. Its translation: CAWSPPLGLAGGDTQYF.

This clonotype appeared a few times. This chain uses TRBV2 with TRBJ2-1; no definite D call. Trimming removed 8 bases from V and 4 bases from J, with 15 bases in between. Germline V gene data show CDR1 as SNHLY and CDR2 as FYNNEI. The CDR3 length is 14 residues. The chain's CDR3 is CASGFSVFYNEQFF. CDR3 DNA: TGTGCCAGCGGATTCTCGGTGTTTTACAATGAGCAGTTCTTC.